This record looks at one TCR beta chain sequence and its context. The junction departs from germline at one end; a sequencing error may be responsible. This CDR3 comprises 11 residues. The V gene's germline CDR1 is MNHNS and CDR2 SASEGT. Using its own MiXCR run on the RT-PCR reads, TCRdb lists one record per CDR3 protein. Of about 700,000 distinct CDR3 sequences in the sample, 12% to 15% were seen once. This chain connects TRBV6-1 to TRBJ1-2, with unresolved D. Specimen: memory CD4+ T cells from blood. The receptor comes from a female donor in good health, serving as a healthy control. The CDR3 region is CASSEALIHLF. The CDR3 DNA reads as TGTGCCAGCAGTGAAGCACTTATTCACCTCTTC.